This T cell receptor (beta chain) was identified in a study of T cell responses to AZD1222 COVID-19 vaccine. About this clone: Its antigen is unknown.

Study-level points and caveats: The breadth and depth of Spike-specific TCRs increased once two AZD1222 doses had been given.

Produced via immunoSEQ multiplex PCR; TCRdb's table is partial and in-frame only. The table lists about 75,000 clones, roughly 84% of them singletons. Sequences were derived from peripheral blood, sampled 28 days after the second AZD1222 dose. This clonotype originated in an adult who received the AZD1222 COVID-19 vaccine.

CDR3 sequence (DNA): TGCGCCAGCAGCCAAGTGATCGCACAGGGGTATGTCGGGCAGTACTTC. The encoded protein is CASSQVIAQGYVGQYF. The rearrangement joins TRBV4-1 to TRBJ2-7, with TRBD1 matching over 7 bases. The germline gives CDR1 MGHRA, CDR2 YSYEKL. V shed 1 base, J shed 9 bases, and the junction held 15 bases outside the gene matches. The CDR3 has 16 residues.